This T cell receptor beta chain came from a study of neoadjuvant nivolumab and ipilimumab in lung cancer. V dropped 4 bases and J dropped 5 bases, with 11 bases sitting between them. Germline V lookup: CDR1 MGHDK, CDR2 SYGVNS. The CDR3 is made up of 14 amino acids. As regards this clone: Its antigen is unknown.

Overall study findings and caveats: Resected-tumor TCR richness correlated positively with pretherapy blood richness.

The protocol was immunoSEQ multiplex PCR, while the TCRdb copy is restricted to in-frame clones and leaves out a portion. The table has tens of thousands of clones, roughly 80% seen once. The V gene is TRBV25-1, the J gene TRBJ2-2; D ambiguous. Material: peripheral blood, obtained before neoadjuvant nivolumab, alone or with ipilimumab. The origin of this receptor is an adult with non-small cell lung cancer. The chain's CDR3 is CASSGPSLTGELFF. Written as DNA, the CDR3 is TGTGCCAGCAGTGGGCCGAGTTTGACCGGGGAGCTGTTTTTT.